Listed here are 19 T cell receptor beta chains from one sample, sequenced in a study of memory CD4+ T cells and cytomegalovirus serostatus. Single viable CD3+CD4+CD8-CD45RO+ cells were sorted as the memory CD4+ T cells. Here immunoSEQ multiplex PCR was the method, and the copy in TCRdb shows in-frame clones only, minus some. The data hold tens of thousands of clones, with around 72% observed a single time. The specimen sequenced was memory CD4+ T cells from blood. The receptors were sampled from an adult in good health and CMV-seronegative.

The rearrangement links TRBV11-1 to TRBJ2-5; D is possibly TRBD1 or TRBD2 (5 bases each). This CDR3 is built from 14 residues. Germline CDR1 is SGHAT and CDR2 is FQDESV (reference sequence). V was pared by 4 bases and J by 5 bases, with 14 bases between. CDR3 residues: CASSSIRGRETQYF. DNA of the CDR3: TGTGCCAGCAGCTCCATTCGGGGCCGTGAGACCCAGTACTTC. Full variable domain (rest looked up from reference TRBV11-1 and TRBJ2-5): EAEVAQSPRYKITEKSQAVAFWCDPISGHATLYWYRQILGQGPELLVQFQDESVVDDSQLPKDRFSAERLKGVDSTLKIQPAELGDSAMYLCASSSIRGRETQYFGPGTRLLVL.

V gene TRBV9 combines with J gene TRBJ2-5; a weak D match, TRBD2 (5 bases). Trimming shortened V by 4 bases and J by 7 bases, and 14 bases separated the two germline ends. Germline loops: CDR1 SGDLS, CDR2 YYNGEE. The CDR3 spans 13 residues. Written as DNA, the CDR3 is TGTGCCAGCAGCCCACAAGTCGGGGTGACCCAGTACTTC. Protein: CASSPQVGVTQYF.

The rearrangement joins TRBV7-9 to TRBJ2-2; 9 positions agree with TRBD1. CDR1 is SEHNR, CDR2 FQNEAQ, per germline (reference sequence). V lost 5 bases to trimming and J lost 4 bases; unmatched junction nucleotides: 8. The CDR3 loop spans 16 amino acids. In DNA, the CDR3 is TGTGCCAGCAGCCCGCCGGGACAGGGTGGCACCGGGGAGCTGTTTTTT. Protein: CASSPPGQGGTGELFF.

The chain's CDR3 is CASSVTGGTDTQYF. For the CDR3, the DNA is TGTGCCAGTAGTGTGACAGGAGGCACAGATACGCAGTATTTT. The gene calls are TRBV19 and TRBJ2-3, with D possibly matching TRBD1 (6 bases). V was cut by 5 bases and J by 1 base, with 10 bases left in between. Germline CDR1 and CDR2: LNHDA and SQIVND (reference sequence). The CDR3 is 14 amino acids. Combining the CDR3 with reference TRBV19 and TRBJ2-3 gives the whole variable domain DGGITQSPKYLFRKEGQNVTLSCEQNLNHDAMYWYRQDPGQGLRLIYYSQIVNDFQKGDIAEGYSVSREKKESFPLTVTSAQKNPTAFYLCASSVTGGTDTQYFGPGTRLTVL.

This clone came up a few times. This chain links TRBV6-1 with TRBJ2-7; 8 bases fit TRBD1. The CDR3 spans 13 residues. J gave up 6 bases and V 8 bases, and 9 bases lay outside the gene matches. Germline V gene data show CDR1 as MNHNS and CDR2 as SASEGT. CDR3 amino acids: CASPRTGSSEQYF. In nucleotides, the CDR3 is TGTGCCAGCCCGAGGACAGGGAGCTCCGAGCAGTACTTC.

J is TRBJ1-1 and V is TRBV5-5; D is undetermined. Trimming left V 7 bases short and J 2 bases short, with 9 bases between. Germline V gene data show CDR1 as SGHKS and CDR2 as YYEKEE (reference sequence). The CDR3 extends over 12 amino acids. CDR3 coding DNA: TGTGCCAGCCATAAAAGTAACACTGAAGCTTTCTTT. It codes for CASHKSNTEAFF.

This chain uses TRBV6-5 with TRBJ2-7; TRBD2 might be the D (5 bases). The CDR3 runs 14 residues. Germline values: CDR1 MNHEY, CDR2 SVGAGI. The V and J ends lost 3 bases and 2 bases respectively, with 11 bases between them. DNA for the CDR3: TGTGCCAGCAGTTATAGCCGGGGTCCCTACGAGCAGTACTTC. Encoded protein: CASSYSRGPYEQYF.

The chain combines TRBV19 with TRBJ2-2, with unresolved D. The CDR3 spans 15 residues. V lost 2 bases and J 1 base, leaving 8 bases between the germline ends. CDR1 and CDR2 from the germline V gene are LNHDA and SQIVND (reference sequence). CDR3: CASSIRAENTGELFF. Here the CDR3 DNA reads TGTGCCAGTAGTATACGGGCGGAGAACACCGGGGAGCTGTTTTTT.

The J gene is TRBJ1-1, the V gene TRBV7-9, with 7 bases identical to TRBD1. There are 13 residues in the CDR3. Trimming took 5 bases from V and 5 from J; bases not matched to a gene: 5. Germline CDR1 and CDR2: SEHNR and FQNEAQ (reference sequence). CDR3 in amino acids: CASSHRGTTEAFF. The CDR3 nucleotides read TGTGCCAGCAGCCACAGGGGCACGACTGAAGCTTTCTTT.

The chain has TRBV5-6 and TRBJ1-2; TRBD1 aligns across 7 bases. After removal of 4 bases from V and 7 bases from J, the junction contained 7 bases not matched to a gene. The CDR3 is 13 residues long. Germline V gives CDR1 SGHDT, CDR2 YYEEEE. The CDR3 DNA is TGTGCCAGCAGCAGAAGACAGGGACGTGGCTACACCTTC. Amino acids: CASSRRQGRGYTF. The full variable domain, with the rest looked up from reference TRBV5-6 and TRBJ1-2, is DAGVTQSPTHLIKTRGQQVTLRCSPKSGHDTVSWYQQALGQGPQFIFQYYEEEERQRGNFPDRFSGHQFPNYSSELNVNALLLGDSALYLCASSRRQGRGYTFGSGTRLTVV.

This chain links TRBV11-1 with TRBJ1-3; D gene unclear. Germline V gene sequence: CDR1 SGHAT, CDR2 FQDESV (reference sequence). Trimming pared 10 bases from V and 2 bases from J, leaving 18 bases between. The CDR3 is 15 amino acids. CDR3 nucleotides: TGTGCCACTGCGCCCGTACTAACCACTGGAAACACCATATATTTT. This sequence encodes CATAPVLTTGNTIYF.

The chain employs TRBV14 and TRBJ2-5; 9 bases match TRBD1. Germline V gives CDR1 SGHDN, CDR2 FVKESK. J gave up 4 bases and V 0 bases, and 15 bases lay outside the gene matches. The CDR3 has 19 amino acids. Here the CDR3 DNA reads TGTGCCAGCAGCCAAGATGGCAACAGGGGGCACCCGGTAGGAGAGACCCAGTACTTC. It specifies CASSQDGNRGHPVGETQYF. Together with reference TRBV14 and TRBJ2-5, the CDR3 gives the full variable domain: EAGVTQFPSHSVIEKGQTVTLRCDPISGHDNLYWYRRVMGKEIKFLLHFVKESKQDESGMPNNRFLAERTGGTYSTLKVQPAELEDSGVYFCASSQDGNRGHPVGETQYFGPGTRLLVL.

The chain uses TRBV7-8 and TRBJ1-5; perhaps TRBD1 as D (5 bases). The CDR3 length is 16 residues. V lost 4 bases and J 4 bases, leaving 17 bases between the germline ends. CDR1 and CDR2 from the germline V gene are SGHVS and FQNEAQ. This CDR3 is CASSSGWGFLNQPQHF. CDR3 nucleotide sequence: TGTGCCAGCAGCTCCGGGTGGGGGTTCCTTAATCAGCCCCAGCATTTT.

This clone was detected only once. The rearrangement joins TRBV2 to TRBJ2-2; weak D call: TRBD1 (6 bases). Germline loops: CDR1 SNHLY, CDR2 FYNNEI. Trimming took 5 bases from V and 1 from J, leaving 8 bases between them. The CDR3 covers 14 residues. CDR3 sequence (DNA): TGTGCCAGCAGTCCGGACAGGAACACCGGGGAGCTGTTTTTT. Translated: CASSPDRNTGELFF.

The chain couples TRBV5-1 to TRBJ2-5; the match to TRBD1 covers 9 bases. The end of the DNA is better explained by TRBJ2-7, so the J call may be wrong. The CDR3 length is 16 residues. The germline V gene has CDR1 SGHRS and CDR2 YFSETQ. This chain's CDR3 is CASSFTGTGMFYEQYF. The CDR3 DNA reads as TGCGCCAGCAGCTTCACCGGGACAGGGATGTTCTACGAGCAGTACTTC.

This clone showed up just a few times. This chain joins TRBV7-8 and TRBJ1-2, with no clear D. This CDR3 comprises 13 residues. The germline V and J ends were trimmed by 5 bases and 5 bases, with 12 bases remaining between them. From germline, CDR1 is SGHVS and CDR2 FQNEAQ. CDR3 sequence: CASSTRGGYGYTF. The CDR3 nucleotides are TGTGCCAGCAGCACCCGGGGAGGGTATGGCTACACCTTC.

A few counts support this clone. This chain joins TRBV6-6 and TRBJ1-6; D gene unclear. CDR1 is MNHNY, CDR2 SVGAGI, per germline (reference sequence). Between the trimmed V and J ends, which lost 4 bases and 10 bases, there was a span of 8 bases. The CDR3 covers 12 residues. CDR3 sequence: CASSLLASPLHF. The CDR3 coding sequence is TGTGCCAGCAGTTTACTTGCCTCACCCCTCCACTTT.

This clone was picked up a small number of times. The chain employs TRBV6-1 and TRBJ1-4; possibly TRBD1 for D (5 bases). From germline, CDR1 is MNHNS and CDR2 SASEGT. The CDR3 is 14 residues long. Deletions cut 2 bases from V and 7 bases from J, with 11 bases between. The CDR3 here is CASSELGRSEKLFF. The CDR3 coding sequence is TGTGCCAGCAGTGAATTGGGGCGCAGTGAAAAACTGTTTTTT.

The rearrangement uses TRBV5-1 and TRBJ1-2, with 7 bases lining up with TRBD1. The CDR3 spans 17 residues. Germline CDR1 and CDR2: SGHRS and YFSETQ. V dropped 4 bases and J dropped 2; count of bases not matched to a gene: 14. The CDR3 nucleotides are TGCGCCAGCAGCCAGGGGGTCGGGGCCTTAGCCAACTATGGCTACACCTTC. Amino acid sequence: CASSQGVGALANYGYTF.